This is a list of T cell receptor beta chains from one sample in a study of T cells in Graves' hyperthyroidism and ophthalmopathy. TCRdb recomputed calls from the multiplex PCR reads with MiXCR, one row per CDR3 protein. The data contain 490,000 or so distinct CDR3 sequences, 40% to 50% of them singletons. The source material was peripheral blood or thyroid tissue (not recorded which). These receptor sequences come from an adult woman with Graves' disease, either hyperthyroidism or ophthalmopathy (not recorded which). Both conserved end residues are part of each CDR3. Only part of the rows carry a size: once, few, many, or a class if the clone is expanded.

v_call clone_size cdr3_aa
TRBV2 - CASSIMGDTGELFF
TRBV24-1 few CATEGESGLAGIYEQYF
TRBV24-1 many CATSDLREGANVLTF
TRBV9 - CASRGSGTEAFF
TRBV5-1 - CASSLGPSMNTEAFF
TRBV10-3 - CAIKGLDTGELFF
TRBV29-1 - CSVATGENGYTF
TRBV7-9 many CASSLGPGGRRETQYF
TRBV12-3/TRBV12-4 - CASSHQTGREMETQYF
TRBV7-2 - CASSSSGDRREETQYF
TRBV20-1 many CSARGPGSGRTTGELFF
TRBV7-2 many CASSFGQGLTEAFF
TRBV5-1 - CASSFGRHSGANVLTF
TRBV4-2 many CASSQRQDTEAFF
TRBV7-3 many CASSLRGNYGYTF
TRBV6-6 few CASRNQPRGQNTEAFF
TRBV6-1 - CASGQYDTEAFF
TRBV24-1 - CATSDADGQGFNQPQHF
TRBV7-8 many CASSLARQTSSYGYTF
TRBV4-1 many CASSQEETQETQYF
TRBV7-9 few CASSSRYMGLAGGETQYF
TRBV19 - CASNIQGANTEAFF
TRBV11-1 - CASSLVRGESGYTF
TRBV11-2 - CASSFDLTSGRTEAFF
TRBV29-1 - CSVEGQGLPYGYTF
TRBV28 many CASSIRGSPLHF
TRBV10-3 - CAISETSGGYNEQFF
TRBV20-1 once CSARVNPHSGANVLTF
TRBV20-1 - CSADHTGQAYEQYF
TRBV20-1 - CSAGDEGRYGYTF
TRBV11-2 - CASSLASQGYEQYF
TRBV15 few CATSTPVMGLGEPQHF
TRBV2 - CASSGGQYVGYTF
TRBV10-3 few CAIYFPNSYEQYF
TRBV5-1 - CASRVSPPGTEQETQYF
TRBV27 - CASSFDRGQPQHF
TRBV6-5 - CASSGASTGYNSPLHF
TRBV2 - CASSEGTYQETQYF
TRBV29-1 - CSVKGRDGYTF
TRBV20-1 - CSARDRDANYEQYF